Given below is one T cell receptor beta chain in context. The data originate from a study of blood T cell repertoires in COVID-19. Sequenced by immunoSEQ multiplex PCR; TCRdb stores in-frame clones only, minus some. The data hold 150,000 or so clones, with approximately 83% observed a single time. Trimming took off 3 bases at V and 3 bases at J, with 13 bases between the two ends. The CDR3 has 15 amino acids. Germline V lookup: CDR1 SGHRS, CDR2 YFSETQ. This TCR derives from a woman aged 60-75 years with acute or convalescent COVID-19. Input material: peripheral blood. This chain uses TRBV5-1 with TRBJ1-3; D is unresolved. The CDR3 DNA is TGCGCCAGCAGCTCCGAAGGTAACTATGGAAACACCATATATTTT. It translates to CASSSEGNYGNTIYF. Together with reference TRBV5-1 and TRBJ1-3, the CDR3 gives the full variable domain: KAGVTQTPRYLIKTRGQQVTLSCSPISGHRSVSWYQQTPGQGLQFLFEYFSETQRNKGNFPGRFSGRQFSNSRSEMNVSTLELGDSALYLCASSSEGNYGNTIYFGEGSWLTVV.